This T cell receptor (beta chain) comes out of a study of regulatory T cells in long-lasting Graves disease. Comments on this clonotype: With a much larger clone just one base away, this may be a read error.

The authors built TCR beta libraries using iRepertoire HTBI primers and Arm-PCR of CDR3 regions. TCRdb independently ran MiXCR on the multiplex PCR reads; one entry per CDR3 protein. The data show 300,000 to 500,000 distinct CDR3 sequences, with less than 25% seen just once and under 25% held by the top ten. The time point here: persistent/refractory GD, antithyroid drugs over 5 years with positive TRAb. There was RNA extracted from PBMCs, and the TCR library was made from it. The sample in question was peripheral blood mononuclear cells (PBMCs), obtained when the disease was refractory, from a patient treated with antithyroid drugs. This receptor was taken from a female donor with Graves disease.

This CDR3 reads CASSLVQVSTERYF. The CDR3 DNA sequence: TGTGCCAGCAGCTTAGTGCAGGTATCCACCGAGCGGTACTTC. The chain is built from TRBV7-2 and TRBJ2-7, with D unresolved. Germline lookup yields CDR1 SGHTA and CDR2 FQGNSA. The CDR3 totals 14 residues.